What follows are 19 T cell receptor beta chains derived from one specimen sequenced in a study of PD-1 blockade in classical Hodgkin lymphoma (TCRdb year 2020). The library came from the immunoSEQ multiplex PCR assay. The table comes from immuneACCESS by way of TCRdb, which keeps in-frame sequences with V and J called. Part of the clones is missing from these tables; in studies checked, under half for an unresolved V gene and the rest for unknown reasons. A total of some 30,000 clones appear in this sample, approximately 70% of them only once. Jointly, the top ten make up 20% to 30% of the sample. The time point label corresponds to: cycle 2 day 1 (C2D1) of nivolumab. Relapse after autologous stem cell transplantation had occurred in all trial patients, and cohorts A, B and C were distinguished by prior brentuximab vedotin exposure. Sequencing used peripheral blood mononuclear cells (PBMCs), obtained before the second cycle of nivolumab. Receptor source: a human donor with classical Hodgkin lymphoma.

Details on this clone: At the DNA level, this CDR3 is encoded by other sequences in the same sample as well. The chain carries TRBV19 and TRBJ2-2, with D hard to call. Per the germline V gene, CDR1 is LNHDA and CDR2 is SQIVND (reference sequence). V shed 2 bases and J shed 6 bases, with 4 bases lying between them. The CDR3 is 12 amino acids. The CDR3 DNA reads as TGTGCCAGTAGTATAAGAGCCGGGGAGCTGTTTTTT. Translation gives CASSIRAGELFF.

This clone was seen a handful of times. The chain joins TRBV6-5 to TRBJ2-7, with 8 bases matching TRBD2. The germline V gene has CDR1 MNHEY and CDR2 SVGAGI. J was trimmed by 6 bases and V by 5 bases; bases with no gene match: 9. The CDR3 extends over 14 amino acids. The CDR3 here is CASSVPGRASEQYF. The CDR3 coding sequence is TGTGCCAGCAGTGTCCCCGGGAGGGCCTCCGAGCAGTACTTC.

This clone was counted a single time. This chain's CDR3 is CASSSQTGTQNQPQHF. The CDR3 DNA follows: TGTGCCAGTAGTTCTCAAACCGGGACACAAAATCAGCCCCAGCATTTT. The gene calls are TRBV19 and TRBJ1-5; D is possibly TRBD1 (6 bases). V lost 5 bases, J lost 4 bases, and 18 bases lay in between. Germline lookup yields CDR1 LNHDA and CDR2 SQIVND (reference sequence). This CDR3 region has 16 residues.

The V gene is TRBV10-1, the J gene TRBJ2-1; 7 bases line up with TRBD1. Germline trimming cut 4 bases from V and 3 bases from J; bases unmatched to any gene: 3. This CDR3 region has 14 residues. CDR1 and CDR2 (germline): WNHNN, SYGVQD (reference sequence). CDR3 nucleotide sequence: TGCGCCAGCAGTGGATGGGACAGCTACAATGAGCAGTTCTTC. Translation: CASSGWDSYNEQFF.

This clone was counted once. This rearrangement joins TRBV2 to TRBJ2-2, with 7 positions matching TRBD2. In germline, CDR1 is SNHLY, CDR2 FYNNEI. The CDR3 is 14 amino acids. Trimming cost V 5 bases and J 7 bases; bases outside gene matches: 7. DNA for the CDR3: TGTGCCAGCAGTAGGACGGGGAGGGTCGGGGAGCTGTTTTTT. This codes for CASSRTGRVGELFF. The full variable domain, with the rest looked up from reference TRBV2 and TRBJ2-2, is EPEVTQTPSHQVTQMGQEVILRCVPISNHLYFYWYRQILGQKVEFLVSFYNNEISEKSEIFDDQFSVERPDGSNFTLKIRSTKLEDSAMYFCASSRTGRVGELFFGEGSRLTVL.

The chain recombines TRBV28 with TRBJ2-7; unclear D gene. This CDR3 region has 15 residues. V gave up 6 bases and J gave up 0 bases, with 15 bases separating them. CDR1 is MDHEN, CDR2 SYDVKM, per germline. The CDR3, as DNA: TGTGCCAGCAGCCCCCCCGGTCCTAGCTCCTACGAGCAGTACTTC. Residues: CASSPPGPSSYEQYF.

The rearrangement links TRBV2 to TRBJ2-4; 9 bases match TRBD2. The ends lost 8 bases at V and 0 bases at J; junction bases unmatched: 11. Germline-derived CDR1 and CDR2 are SNHLY and FYNNEI. This CDR3 has 17 residues. This CDR3 is CASSLRLAGLAKNIQYF. The CDR3 DNA follows: TGTGCCAGCTCTTTAAGGCTAGCGGGACTAGCCAAAAACATTCAGTACTTC. The full variable domain, completed using reference TRBV2 and TRBJ2-4, is EPEVTQTPSHQVTQMGQEVILRCVPISNHLYFYWYRQILGQKVEFLVSFYNNEISEKSEIFDDQFSVERPDGSNFTLKIRSTKLEDSAMYFCASSLRLAGLAKNIQYFGAGTRLSVL.

The J gene is TRBJ1-1, the V gene TRBV6-6; D not certain. The length of the CDR3 is 13 residues. The germline V and J ends were trimmed by 7 bases and 1 base, with 10 bases remaining between them. The germline gives CDR1 MNHNY, CDR2 SVGAGI (reference sequence). The CDR3 region has the DNA TGTGCCAGCACCACCTGGGGGAACACTGAAGCTTTCTTT. Translation gives CASTTWGNTEAFF.

This clone was counted between two and nine times. Other DNA variants within this sample encode the same CDR3. This chain joins TRBV6-5 and TRBJ2-1; TRBD2 is a possible D gene (5 bases). Looked up from germline, CDR1 is MNHEY and CDR2 is SVGAGI. The CDR3 spans 11 residues. V dropped 11 bases and J dropped 5 bases, with 10 bases sitting between them. CDR3 coding DNA: TGTGCCGCCGGGAACAACAATGAGCAGTTCTTC. Protein: CAAGNNNEQFF.

This chain joins TRBV29-1 and TRBJ1-3, with TRBD1 identical over 7 bases. CDR1 is SQVTM and CDR2 is ANQGSEA in the germline V gene. The CDR3 contains 13 residues. Unmatched junction bases numbered 4, after V lost 4 bases and J lost 4 bases. CDR3 DNA sequence: TGCAGCGTTGGTCAGGGGGTGGGAAACACCATATATTTT. Protein: CSVGQGVGNTIYF. The full variable domain, with the rest looked up from reference TRBV29-1 and TRBJ1-3, is SAVISQKPSRDICQRGTSLTIQCQVDSQVTMMFWYRQQPGQSLTLIATANQGSEATYESGFVIDKFPISRPNLTFSTLTVSNMSPEDSSIYLCSVGQGVGNTIYFGEGSWLTVV.

The chain recombines TRBV28 with TRBJ1-2; 8 bases align to TRBD1. Germline assignment: CDR1 MDHEN and CDR2 SYDVKM. The CDR3 is 16 residues long. V dropped 5 bases and J dropped 4; count of bases not matched to a gene: 12. The CDR3 loop is CASSRAAGGGSYGYTF. The CDR3 nucleotides read TGTGCCAGCAGTCGGGCTGCAGGGGGCGGCAGCTATGGCTACACCTTC.

The table lists this clone with a few counts. This chain links TRBV19 with TRBJ1-2, with D possibly being TRBD1 (6 bases). The V end was cut by 4 bases, the J end by 6 bases, with 12 bases between. The CDR3 contains 13 residues. Germline lookup yields CDR1 LNHDA and CDR2 SQIVND (reference sequence). In DNA form, the CDR3 reads TGTGCCAGTAGTACCCTACAGGGTAATGGCTACACCTTC. Translating it yields CASSTLQGNGYTF.

This chain connects TRBV19 to TRBJ1-6, with TRBD1 identical over 11 bases. Looked up from germline, CDR1 is LNHDA and CDR2 is SQIVND (reference sequence). This CDR3 contains 16 residues. With 2 bases clipped from V and 7 bases from J, the junction kept 4 bases outside the gene matches. CDR3 nucleotides: TGTGCCAGTAGTATAATCGGGACAGGGGGGAATTCACCCCTCCACTTT. This gives the protein CASSIIGTGGNSPLHF.

J is TRBJ2-5 and V is TRBV9; D is unresolved. Trimming removed 0 bases from V and 3 bases from J, with 9 bases in between. This CDR3 region has 14 residues. Germline CDR1 SGDLS, CDR2 YYNGEE. The CDR3 spells CASSVDRSEETQYF. The CDR3 nucleotides are TGTGCCAGCAGCGTAGACAGATCGGAAGAGACCCAGTACTTC.

Note on this clone: Other DNA sequences within the sample encode an identical CDR3. The rearrangement joins TRBV19 to TRBJ1-5; no clear D. Trimming left V 3 bases short and J 2 bases short, with 11 bases between. Germline CDR1 is LNHDA and CDR2 is SQIVND (reference sequence). The CDR3 consists of 15 residues. Here the CDR3 reads CASSILGGGNQPQHF. The CDR3 coding sequence is TGTGCCAGTAGTATCCTGGGAGGTGGCAATCAGCCCCAGCATTTT. The complete variable domain, with remaining parts taken from reference TRBV19 and TRBJ1-5, reads DGGITQSPKYLFRKEGQNVTLSCEQNLNHDAMYWYRQDPGQGLRLIYYSQIVNDFQKGDIAEGYSVSREKKESFPLTVTSAQKNPTAFYLCASSILGGGNQPQHFGDGTRLSIL.

This chain links TRBV27 with TRBJ2-1; D is perhaps TRBD1 or TRBD2 (5 bases each). With 1 base removed from V and 9 bases from J, the gap between germline ends came to 13 bases. This CDR3 is 14 amino acids long. Germline CDR1 and CDR2: MNHEY and SMNVEV (reference sequence). The CDR3 region has the DNA TGTGCCAGCAGTTTATTCTCTTGGGGGAGTGAGCAGTTCTTC. It translates to CASSLFSWGSEQFF.

The gene calls are TRBV19 and TRBJ1-1; tentative D call: TRBD1 (6 bases). Trimming took 2 bases from V and 4 from J, leaving 17 bases between them. This CDR3 has 16 amino acids. Germline values: CDR1 LNHDA, CDR2 SQIVND (reference sequence). CDR3 sequence (DNA): TGTGCCAGTAGTATACTCCCCGGGGGCGTTGGCACTGAAGCTTTCTTT. It codes for CASSILPGGVGTEAFF.

A remark on this clone: Other DNA sequences in the sample encode the same CDR3. The chain is built from TRBV4-3 and TRBJ1-1; D remains unclear. CDR1 and CDR2 from the germline V gene are LGHNA and YSLEER. The CDR3 covers 15 residues. V lost 0 bases to trimming and J lost 1 base, with 9 bases between them. In DNA, the CDR3 is TGCGCCAGCAGCCAAGATATCGGGGAGAACACTGAAGCTTTCTTT. It yields the protein CASSQDIGENTEAFF.

The CDR3 nucleotides read TGCGCCAGCAGTAAGGGACAGGGGGCCGGGGAGCTGTTTTTT. As protein: CASSKGQGAGELFF. The chain combines TRBV10-1 with TRBJ2-2, with TRBD1 matching 11 bases. Unmatched junction bases numbered 2, after V lost 5 bases and J lost 6 bases. CDR3 length: 14 amino acids. The germline CDR1 and CDR2 sequences are WNHNN and SYGVQD (reference sequence).